Reported below is one T cell receptor beta chain. Its antigen has not been determined. Per-nucleotide qualities are absent, and no much larger clonotype sits a single base away. The library was generated by 5' RACE. The instrument was an Illumina HiSeq 2500. A second PCR of about 6 to 11 cycles was run with a J-beta primer mix and a sample-barcoded 5' primer. A unique molecular identifier was introduced onto each TCR beta cDNA molecule by a template-switch 5' adaptor carrying 12 random nucleotides. Each sample yielded at least 3 million CDR3-containing paired-end reads. First-strand cDNA was synthesized from all RNA with the Mint cDNA synthesis kit, primed by a TRBC-specific oligonucleotide. After uracil-DNA glycosylase treatment, a first 18-cycle PCR used universal primers M1SS and BC2_uni_R on all cDNA. The paper's processing steps were these. Normalization of each sample was performed by random selection of 1 million high-quality reads, each carrying a distinct molecular identifier. Instead of being binned into consensus sequences, reads with shared molecular identifiers were discarded. MiTCR, run with a Q25 quality threshold and the strictest error-elimination algorithm, handled CDR3 identification, clonotype clustering and error correction. A nonparametric unseen species model with Euler transformation was used to estimate lower-bound total TCR beta diversity. The raw public data were reprocessed by TCRdb itself: fastp quality trimming at Q25, MiXCR clonotype calling, in-frame beta chains only. Each entry is one CDR3 protein sequence, shown with its most common DNA and genes. TCRdb, not the original authors, processed these V and J calls. This sample lists 780,000 or so distinct CDR3 sequences; around three fifths were detected once. Under 30% of the sample lies in the top ten.

The sample belongs to a study of blood T cells in healthy people across ages (dated by TCRdb to between 2014 and 2017). With respect to the entire study: In model experiments, template switching captured roughly one uniquely barcoded TCR beta cDNA molecule for every two T cells. Using deep sequencing normalized with unique cDNA molecular identifiers, the study measured how TCR beta repertoire diversity changes with age. The donors were divided into four age groups: young (average around 17 years), middle-aged (about 40), aged (about 56) and long-lived (nearly 85). To avoid experimental bias, donors of different ages were spread randomly across the sequencing lanes. Using the same blood draw, the study looked at two additional independent replicas of 1 million unique cDNA reads for two donors, one aged 18 to 30 and the other aged 80 or older.

The research as a whole found: Observed TCR beta diversity correlated strongly with the percentage of naive T cells measured by flow cytometry. As age increased, observed TCR beta diversity per million T cells dropped in a roughly linear way, and a significant reduction was already evident by age about 40. Compared with the aged group, the long-lived group had more naive CD4+ T cells, fewer expanded clones and increased TCR diversity, a pattern suggesting age selection. Total diversity estimates from one million sequenced T cells were considered lower bounds and underestimates. Because profiling used bulk unsorted PBMCs, naive and antigen-experienced compartments could not be compared conclusively. The CMV infection status of donors was not known, potentially confounding age-related changes in expanded clonotypes.

The V end loses 5 bases and the J end loses 3 bases, and a stretch of 11 bases separates them. The cysteine opens and the phenylalanine closes a CDR3 of 13 amino acids. The DNA shown is the 39-base CDR3, in frame from base 1. Reading the germline V gene gives CDR1 SGHTA and CDR2 FQGNSA. The roughly 38 donors, aged about 6 to 100 years, were systemically healthy Caucasian individuals from Russia. Approximately 10 milliliters of peripheral blood were collected from each donor into EDTA-treated Vacutainer tubes. Ficoll-Paque density-gradient centrifugation was used to isolate PBMCs, with at least 6.5 million per sample. Trizol reagent was used to extract total RNA from PBMCs, with at least 6 micrograms per sample. For every donor, flow cytometry on a PBMC aliquot measured the percentage of naive CD45RAhigh/CD27high T cells.

This sequence uses TRBV7-2 and TRBJ2-7; the D region may be TRBD1 or TRBD2, each matching 5 bases equally. This clonotype was obtained from a man aged 40-49 years in good health. Sequences were obtained from blood. This receptor carries the CDR3 CASSRKRGYEQYF. The sequenced DNA is TGTGCCAGCAGCCGAAAGAGGGGCTACGAGCAGTACTTC.